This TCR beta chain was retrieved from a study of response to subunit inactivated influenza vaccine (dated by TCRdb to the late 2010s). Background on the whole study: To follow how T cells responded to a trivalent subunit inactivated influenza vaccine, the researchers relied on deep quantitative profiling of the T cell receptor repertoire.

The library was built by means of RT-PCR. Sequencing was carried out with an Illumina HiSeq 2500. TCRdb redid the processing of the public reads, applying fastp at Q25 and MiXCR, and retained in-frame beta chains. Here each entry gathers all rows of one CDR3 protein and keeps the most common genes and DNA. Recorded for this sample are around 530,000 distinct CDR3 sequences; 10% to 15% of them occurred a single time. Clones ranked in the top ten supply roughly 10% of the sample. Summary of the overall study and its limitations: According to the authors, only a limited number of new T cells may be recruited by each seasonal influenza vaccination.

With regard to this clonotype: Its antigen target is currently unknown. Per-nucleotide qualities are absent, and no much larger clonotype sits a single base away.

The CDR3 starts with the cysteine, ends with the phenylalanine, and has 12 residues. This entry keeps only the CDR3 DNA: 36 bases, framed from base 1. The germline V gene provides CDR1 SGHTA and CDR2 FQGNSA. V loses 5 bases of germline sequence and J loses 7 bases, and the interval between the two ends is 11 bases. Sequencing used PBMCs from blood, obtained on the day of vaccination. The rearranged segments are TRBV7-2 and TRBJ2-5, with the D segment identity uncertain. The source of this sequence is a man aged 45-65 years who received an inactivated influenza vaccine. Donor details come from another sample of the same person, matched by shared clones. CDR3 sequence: CASSAPGGTQYF. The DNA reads TGTGCCAGCAGCGCCCCAGGTGGGACCCAGTACTTC.